These T cell receptor beta chains were read from a single sample in a study of regulatory T cells in long-lasting Graves disease. TCRdb reprocessed the multiplex PCR reads via MiXCR and lists one record per CDR3 protein. The data contain over 300,000 distinct CDR3 sequences, around a fifth of them singletons. The sample in question was peripheral blood mononuclear cells (PBMCs), obtained when the disease was refractory, from a patient treated with antithyroid drugs. The receptor set was obtained from a female donor with Graves disease. Each CDR3 is given with its conserved first and last residue. D genes are given only for firm matches. Clone size appears in some rows only: once, few, many, or a class for an expanded clone.

TRBV12-3/TRBV12-4	TRBJ1-1	.	.	TGTGCCAGCAGTTTGTTCCGAGGGGGTGGGACTGAAGCTTTCTTT	CASSLFRGGGTEAFF
TRBV27	TRBJ1-4	.	.	TGTGCCAGCAGTTTCGGTGCAACTGATGAAAAACTGTTTTTT	CASSFGATDEKLFF
TRBV20-1	TRBJ2-5	TRBD1	.	TGCAGTGCCCCAGGGGGTTGGTCAAACCTAGTGCGTGTGGAGACCCAGTACTTC	CSAPGGWSNLVRVETQYF
TRBV7-9	TRBJ2-5	.	few	TGTGCCAGCAGCTTTCACCGAAGTCCCCAGTACTTC	CASSFHRSPQYF
TRBV6-1	TRBJ1-2	.	few	TGTGCCAGCAGCCCTAGGAAGGGCAGTTCTAACTATGGCTACACCTTC	CASSPRKGSSNYGYTF
TRBV12-3/TRBV12-4	TRBJ1-2	.	many	TGTGCCAGCAGTTCGCCGAGGACTGATGGCTACACCTTC	CASSSPRTDGYTF
TRBV15	TRBJ1-6	TRBD1	.	TGTGCCACCAGCAGAGGGGACAGGGAGTATAATTCACCCCTCCACTTT	CATSRGDREYNSPLHF
TRBV6-1	TRBJ1-5	TRBD1	many	TGTGCCAGCAGGAGGGGGACAGGGTATAGCAATCAGCCCCAGCATTTT	CASRRGTGYSNQPQHF
TRBV10-3	TRBJ2-7	.	many	TGTGCCATCAAGGCAGGGAGCTCCTACGAGCAGTACTTC	CAIKAGSSYEQYF
TRBV29-1	TRBJ2-7	.	many	TGCAGCTCAGCAGAGGGGCACGAGCAGTACTTC	CSSAEGHEQYF
TRBV28	TRBJ1-2	.	many	TGTGCCAGCAGGGACGAGGGCTACACCTTC	CASRDEGYTF
TRBV28	TRBJ2-2	TRBD2	many	TGTGCCAGCAGCCTCAACTCTATAGGGGGCCTAGCGGGAGTAAGGAACACCGGGGAGCTGTTTTTT	CASSLNSIGGLAGVRNTGELFF
TRBV10-3	TRBJ1-2	TRBD1	.	TGTGCCATCGGTTCCGGGACAGATAACTATGGCTACACCTTC	CAIGSGTDNYGYTF
TRBV20-1	TRBJ1-2	TRBD1	many	TGCAGTGCCGGGACAGGGCTTGGCTACACCTTC	CSAGTGLGYTF
TRBV14	TRBJ1-1	.	.	TGTGCCAGCAGCCAACCTAGGGTCCGGAACACTGAAGCTTTCTTT	CASSQPRVRNTEAFF
TRBV18	TRBJ2-2	.	few	TGTGCCAGCACCCGGACAGAGGGATACACCGGGGAGCTGTTTTTT	CASTRTEGYTGELFF
TRBV20-1	TRBJ1-5	.	many	TGCAGTGCTAGAGACTTCCAACAGGGTCTACATCGGAGCAATCAGCCCCAGCATTTT	CSARDFQQGLHRSNQPQHF
TRBV24-1	TRBJ1-5	.	.	TGTGCCACCAGTGATTCCTACGGGGAGAGCAATCAGCCCCAGCATTTT	CATSDSYGESNQPQHF
TRBV30	TRBJ2-2	.	many	TGTGCCTGGGGGAGGCCAGGGACGAAACGGGAGCTGTTTTTT	CAWGRPGTKRELFF
TRBV5-1	TRBJ2-7	TRBD2	.	TGCGCCAGCAGCCGCCTAGAACTAGCGGGAGCCTACGAGCAGTACTTC	CASSRLELAGAYEQYF
TRBV20-1	TRBJ1-5	.	.	TGCAGTGCTAGAGGAACCCTACCCGTGCAGGGTTTTAAGCAGCCCCAGCATTTT	CSARGTLPVQGFKQPQHF
TRBV2	TRBJ2-2	.	many	TGTGCCAGCAGTGTCAAGTTGAACACCGGGGAGCTGTTTTTT	CASSVKLNTGELFF
TRBV3-1	TRBJ1-1	.	.	TGTGCCAGCGATATCTGGGCAGCGAACAACACTGAAGCTTTCTTT	CASDIWAANNTEAFF
TRBV12-3/TRBV12-4	TRBJ2-3	.	few	TGTGCCAGCAGTTATAAGAACCCCTGGGTTACGCAGTATTTT	CASSYKNPWVTQYF
TRBV3-1	TRBJ1-2	TRBD1	few	TGTGCCAGCAGCCACCTGGACAGGGGGATGTATGGCTACACCTTC	CASSHLDRGMYGYTF
TRBV12-5	TRBJ1-2	.	few	TGTGCTAGTGGTTTGGTCATAGCGGTTAACTATGGCTACACCTTC	CASGLVIAVNYGYTF
TRBV28	TRBJ1-5	.	few	TGTGCCAGCAATTCCCGTAACGGGCCCCAGCATTTT	CASNSRNGPQHF
TRBV6-1	TRBJ2-4	.	few	TGTGCCAGCAGTGCACAAGCGCTTCTAGCCAAAAACATTCAGTACTTC	CASSAQALLAKNIQYF
TRBV5-1	TRBJ2-5	TRBD2	few	TGCGCCAGCAGCTCGGGACTAGTAGGAGAGACCCAGTACTTC	CASSSGLVGETQYF
TRBV10-3	TRBJ2-7	.	once	TGTGCCATCAGTGACGGTTTTACCTTGGATTCCTACGAGCAGTACTTC	CAISDGFTLDSYEQYF
TRBV7-8	TRBJ1-1	.	.	TGTGCCAGCAGCTTAGACAGGACTGAAGCTTTCTTT	CASSLDRTEAFF
TRBV12-3/TRBV12-4	TRBJ1-1	.	many	TGTGCCAGCAGTTTAGCTGGGCCCCCCGCTGAAGCTTTCTTT	CASSLAGPPAEAFF
TRBV7-9	TRBJ2-7	.	.	TGTGCCAGCAGCAGTACAGGGAGGACCCTTTACGAGCAGTACTTC	CASSSTGRTLYEQYF
TRBV3-1	TRBJ1-6	.	.	TGTGCCAGCAGCCAAGATTCGTGGGGGAACAATAATTCACCCCTCCACTTT	CASSQDSWGNNNSPLHF
TRBV6-1	TRBJ2-7	.	many	TGTGCCAGCAGTGAATATTCGGGGGTCGAGCAGTACTTC	CASSEYSGVEQYF
TRBV9	TRBJ1-1	TRBD1	few	TGTGCCAGCAGCGTTAGCGAACCGGGGACAGGGGAGGTGAACACTGAAGCTTTCTTT	CASSVSEPGTGEVNTEAFF
TRBV11-1	TRBJ2-4	.	many	TGTGCCAGCAGGGGCGGGACGAGAACCTTAGCCAAAAACATTCAGTACTTC	CASRGGTRTLAKNIQYF
TRBV5-6	TRBJ2-7	.	many	TGTGCCAGCAGCTGGGGCGGGGCATCCTACGAGCAGTACTTC	CASSWGGASYEQYF
TRBV10-3	TRBJ1-6	.	.	TGTGCCATCAGGACAGACCTTGATTCACCCCTCCACTTT	CAIRTDLDSPLHF
TRBV13	TRBJ2-7	TRBD1	.	TGTGCCAGCAGCTTGACAGGGCGTGGGTTTGAGCAGTACTTC	CASSLTGRGFEQYF
TRBV28	TRBJ1-4	TRBD1	many	TGTGCCAGCAGTACTCGACAGGGGGCGCGAAATGAAAAACTGTTTTTT	CASSTRQGARNEKLFF
TRBV11-2	TRBJ1-2	.	many	TGTGCCAGCAGCTTCCGGGGATCCGGGAGGGATGGCTACACCTTC	CASSFRGSGRDGYTF
TRBV7-9	TRBJ2-2	TRBD1	few	TGTGCCAGCAGCCCCGGACAGGGGGCAGTCACCGGGGAGCTGTTTTTT	CASSPGQGAVTGELFF
TRBV7-2	TRBJ1-2	TRBD1	many	TGTGCCAGCAGCGTAGACAGGGGTTCATGGTATGGCTACACCTTC	CASSVDRGSWYGYTF
TRBV20-1	TRBJ1-1	.	many	TGCAGTGTTCCAAGGAACACTGAAGCTTTCTTT	CSVPRNTEAFF
TRBV10-3	TRBJ2-1	TRBD2	.	TGTGCCATCAGCCCCACTAGCGGGAGGGGCTATGAGCAGTTCTTC	CAISPTSGRGYEQFF
TRBV28	TRBJ2-7	TRBD2	many	TGTGCCAGCAGTCGACTAGCGGGCCCCTACGAGCAGTACTTC	CASSRLAGPYEQYF
TRBV6-1	TRBJ1-3	TRBD1	.	TGTGCCAGCACGGACAGGGTGGACACCATATATTTT	CASTDRVDTIYF
TRBV19	TRBJ2-7	.	many	TGTGCCAGTAGCACCCACGGGGGATCCTACGAGCAGTACTTC	CASSTHGGSYEQYF
TRBV7-9	TRBJ1-5	TRBD1	.	TGTGCCAGCAGCCCCGAAGTGGGGTCTCCGGGACAGGGACAGAATCAGCCCCAGCATTTT	CASSPEVGSPGQGQNQPQHF
TRBV4-1	TRBJ2-7	.	.	TGCGCCAGCAGCCTCGAGGGCAGGGCCTCCTACGAGCAGTACTTC	CASSLEGRASYEQYF
TRBV20-1	TRBJ2-3	.	.	TGCAGTGCTAGAGCAGGGGCTCTCCCAGATACGCAGTATTTT	CSARAGALPDTQYF
TRBV29-1	TRBJ2-7	TRBD1	many	TGCAGCGTTGAAGGGGGACAGGGGAGGGCCTACGAGCAGTACTTC	CSVEGGQGRAYEQYF
TRBV3-1	TRBJ2-5	.	many	TGTGCCAGCAGCCAAGATATTGTAGGCCTTACCCAGTACTTC	CASSQDIVGLTQYF
TRBV6-9	TRBJ1-5	.	many	TGTGCCAGCAGTTACTCGAAAAATCAGCCCCAGCATTTT	CASSYSKNQPQHF